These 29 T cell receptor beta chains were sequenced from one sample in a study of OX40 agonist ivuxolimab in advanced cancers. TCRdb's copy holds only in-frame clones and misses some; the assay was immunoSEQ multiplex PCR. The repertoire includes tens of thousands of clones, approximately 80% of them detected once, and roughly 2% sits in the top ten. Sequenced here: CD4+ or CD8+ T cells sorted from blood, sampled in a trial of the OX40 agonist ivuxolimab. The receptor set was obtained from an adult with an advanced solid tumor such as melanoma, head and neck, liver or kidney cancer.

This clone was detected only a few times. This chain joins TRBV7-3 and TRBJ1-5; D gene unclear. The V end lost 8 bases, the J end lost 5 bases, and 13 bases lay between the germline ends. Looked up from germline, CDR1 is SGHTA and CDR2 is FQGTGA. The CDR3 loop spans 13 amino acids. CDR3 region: CASSRDGDQPQHF. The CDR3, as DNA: TGTGCCAGCTCGAGAGATGGTGATCAGCCCCAGCATTTT.

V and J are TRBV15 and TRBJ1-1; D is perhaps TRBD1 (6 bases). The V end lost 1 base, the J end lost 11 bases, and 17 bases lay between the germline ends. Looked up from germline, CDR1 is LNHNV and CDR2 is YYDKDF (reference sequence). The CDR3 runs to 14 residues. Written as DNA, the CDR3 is TGTGCCACCAGCAGAGGGGGGCCCGAGGTTGTGGCTTTCTTT. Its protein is CATSRGGPEVVAFF. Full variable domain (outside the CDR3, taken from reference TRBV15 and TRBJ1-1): DAMVIQNPRYQVTQFGKPVTLSCSQTLNHNVMYWYQQKSSQAPKLLFHYYDKDFNNEADTPDNFQSRRPNTSFCFLDIRSPGLGDTAMYLCATSRGGPEVVAFFGQGTRLTVV.

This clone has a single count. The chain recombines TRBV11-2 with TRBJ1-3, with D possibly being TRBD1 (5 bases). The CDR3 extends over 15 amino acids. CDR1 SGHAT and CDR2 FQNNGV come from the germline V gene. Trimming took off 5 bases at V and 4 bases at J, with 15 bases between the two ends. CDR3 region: CASSPRQNAGNTIYF. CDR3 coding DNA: TGTGCCAGCAGCCCGAGACAGAACGCCGGAAACACCATATATTTT.

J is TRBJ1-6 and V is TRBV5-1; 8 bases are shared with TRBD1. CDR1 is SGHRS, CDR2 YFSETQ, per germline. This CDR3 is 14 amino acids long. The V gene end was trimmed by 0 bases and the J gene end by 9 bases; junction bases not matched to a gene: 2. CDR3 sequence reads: CASSLGQGASPLHF. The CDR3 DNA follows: TGCGCCAGCAGCTTGGGGCAGGGGGCTTCACCCCTCCACTTT.

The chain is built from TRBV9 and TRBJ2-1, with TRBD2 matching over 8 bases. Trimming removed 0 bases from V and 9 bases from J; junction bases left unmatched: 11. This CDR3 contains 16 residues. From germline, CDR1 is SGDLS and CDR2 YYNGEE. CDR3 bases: TGTGCCAGCAGCGTAGCACCCGGGACTAGTTCACCTGAGCAGTTCTTC. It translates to CASSVAPGTSSPEQFF.

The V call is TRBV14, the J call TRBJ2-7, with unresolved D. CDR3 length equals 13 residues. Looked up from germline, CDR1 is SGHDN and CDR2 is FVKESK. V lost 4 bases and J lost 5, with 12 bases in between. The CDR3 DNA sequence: TGTGCCAGCAGCCCGCGACTGGCCCACGAGCAGTACTTC. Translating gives CASSPRLAHEQYF. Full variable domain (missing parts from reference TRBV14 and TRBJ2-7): EAGVTQFPSHSVIEKGQTVTLRCDPISGHDNLYWYRRVMGKEIKFLLHFVKESKQDESGMPNNRFLAERTGGTYSTLKVQPAELEDSGVYFCASSPRLAHEQYFGPGTRLTVT.

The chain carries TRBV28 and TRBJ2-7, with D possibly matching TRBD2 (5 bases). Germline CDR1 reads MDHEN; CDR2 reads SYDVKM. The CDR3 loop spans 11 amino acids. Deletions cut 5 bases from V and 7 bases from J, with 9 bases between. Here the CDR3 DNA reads TGTGCCAGCAGTCCCCGGGGAGAGCAGTACTTC. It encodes CASSPRGEQYF.

The CDR3, as DNA: TGTGCCAGCAGCTTAGCGCCGTCAACTAATGAAAAACTGTTTTTT. Translation: CASSLAPSTNEKLFF. The rearrangement links TRBV11-2 to TRBJ1-4; D remains unclear. Germline CDR1 is SGHAT and CDR2 is FQNNGV. The CDR3 covers 15 residues. Trimming left V 1 base short and J 0 bases short, with 6 bases between.

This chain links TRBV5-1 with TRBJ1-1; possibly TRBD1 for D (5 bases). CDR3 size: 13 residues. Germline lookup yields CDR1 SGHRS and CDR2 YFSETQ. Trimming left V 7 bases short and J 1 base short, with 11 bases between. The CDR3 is CASALGANTEAFF. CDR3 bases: TGCGCCAGCGCACTTGGGGCGAACACTGAAGCTTTCTTT.

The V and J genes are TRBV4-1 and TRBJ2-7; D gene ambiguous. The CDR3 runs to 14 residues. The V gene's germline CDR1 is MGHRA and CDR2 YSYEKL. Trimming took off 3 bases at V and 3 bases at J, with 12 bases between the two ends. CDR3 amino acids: CASSHGVQSYEQYF. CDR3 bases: TGCGCCAGCAGCCACGGCGTTCAGAGCTACGAGCAGTACTTC.

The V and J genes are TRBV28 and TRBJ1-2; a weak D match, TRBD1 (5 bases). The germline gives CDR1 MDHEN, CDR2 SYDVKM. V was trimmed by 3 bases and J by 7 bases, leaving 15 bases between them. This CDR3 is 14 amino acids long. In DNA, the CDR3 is TGTGCCAGCAGTTTGGCAGGGAAGGAGGGTGGCTACACCTTC. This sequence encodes CASSLAGKEGGYTF.

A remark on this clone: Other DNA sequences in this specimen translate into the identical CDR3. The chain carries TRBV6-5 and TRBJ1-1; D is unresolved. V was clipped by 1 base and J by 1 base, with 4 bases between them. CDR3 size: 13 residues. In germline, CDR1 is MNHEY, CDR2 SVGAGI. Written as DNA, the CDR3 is TGTGCCAGCAGTTACTGGGAGAACACTGAAGCTTTCTTT. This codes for CASSYWENTEAFF.

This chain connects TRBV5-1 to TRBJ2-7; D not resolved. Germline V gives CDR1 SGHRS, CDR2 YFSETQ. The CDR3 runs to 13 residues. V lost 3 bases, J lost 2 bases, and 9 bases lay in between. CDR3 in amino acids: CASSSSRAYEQYF. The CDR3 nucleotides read TGCGCCAGCAGCTCTTCCCGCGCCTACGAGCAGTACTTC.

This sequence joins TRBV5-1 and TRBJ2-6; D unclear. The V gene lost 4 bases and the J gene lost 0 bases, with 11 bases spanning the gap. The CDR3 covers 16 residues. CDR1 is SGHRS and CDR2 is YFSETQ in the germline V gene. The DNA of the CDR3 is TGCGCCAGCAGCCTGGCGTTTTCCTCTGGGGCCAACGTCCTGACTTTC. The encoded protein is CASSLAFSSGANVLTF.

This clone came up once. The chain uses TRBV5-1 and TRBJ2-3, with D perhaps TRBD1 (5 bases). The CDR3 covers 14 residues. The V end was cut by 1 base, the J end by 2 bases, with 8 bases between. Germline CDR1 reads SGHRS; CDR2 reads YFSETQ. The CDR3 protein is CASSLPDTTDTQYF. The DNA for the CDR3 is TGCGCCAGCAGCTTGCCGGACACCACAGATACGCAGTATTTT. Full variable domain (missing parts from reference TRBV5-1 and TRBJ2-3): KAGVTQTPRYLIKTRGQQVTLSCSPISGHRSVSWYQQTPGQGLQFLFEYFSETQRNKGNFPGRFSGRQFSNSRSEMNVSTLELGDSALYLCASSLPDTTDTQYFGPGTRLTVL.

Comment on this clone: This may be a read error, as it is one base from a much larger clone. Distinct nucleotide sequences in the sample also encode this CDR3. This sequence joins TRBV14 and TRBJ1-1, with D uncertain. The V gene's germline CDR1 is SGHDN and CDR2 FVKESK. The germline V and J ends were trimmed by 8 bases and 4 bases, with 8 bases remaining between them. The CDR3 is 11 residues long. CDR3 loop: CASGRGTEAFF. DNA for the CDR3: TGTGCCAGCGGTCGGGGCACTGAAGCTTTCTTT.

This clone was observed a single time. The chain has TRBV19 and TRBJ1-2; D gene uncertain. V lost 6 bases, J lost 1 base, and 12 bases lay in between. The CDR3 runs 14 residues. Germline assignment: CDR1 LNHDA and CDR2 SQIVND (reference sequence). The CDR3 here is CASRPFSLNYGYTF. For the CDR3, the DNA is TGTGCCAGTAGACCATTCTCTCTTAACTATGGCTACACCTTC.

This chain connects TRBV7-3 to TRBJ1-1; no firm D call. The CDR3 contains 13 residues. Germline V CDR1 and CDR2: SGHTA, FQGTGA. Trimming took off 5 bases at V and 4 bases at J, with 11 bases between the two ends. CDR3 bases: TGTGCCAGCAGCGCCTGGACGGGCACTGAAGCTTTCTTT. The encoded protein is CASSAWTGTEAFF.

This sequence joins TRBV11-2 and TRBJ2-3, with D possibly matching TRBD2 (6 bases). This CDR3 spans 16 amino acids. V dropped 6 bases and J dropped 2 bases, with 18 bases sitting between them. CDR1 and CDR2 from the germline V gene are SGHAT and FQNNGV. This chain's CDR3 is CASRQLTSRNTDTQYF. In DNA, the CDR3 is TGTGCCAGCAGACAATTAACTAGCAGGAACACAGATACGCAGTATTTT.

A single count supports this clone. As DNA, the CDR3 is TGTGCCAGCAGTGTGAGGGGGGTTGGAAACACCATATATTTT. Translation gives CASSVRGVGNTIYF. The chain has TRBV6-1 and TRBJ1-3; a possible D gene is TRBD1 (6 bases). The CDR3 has 14 amino acids. Germline values: CDR1 MNHNS, CDR2 SASEGT. Trimming stripped 4 bases from V and 3 bases from J, with 10 bases between.

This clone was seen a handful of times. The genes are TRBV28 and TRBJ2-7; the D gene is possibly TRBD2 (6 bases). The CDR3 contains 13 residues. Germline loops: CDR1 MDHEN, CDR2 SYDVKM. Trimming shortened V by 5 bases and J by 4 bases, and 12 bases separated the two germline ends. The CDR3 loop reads CASSLTGGYEQYF. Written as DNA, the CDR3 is TGTGCCAGCAGTCTTACAGGAGGGTACGAGCAGTACTTC.

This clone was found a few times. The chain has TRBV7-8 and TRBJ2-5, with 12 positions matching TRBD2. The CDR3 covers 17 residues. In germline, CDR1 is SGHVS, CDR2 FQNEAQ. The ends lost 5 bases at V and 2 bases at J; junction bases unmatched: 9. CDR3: CASSPRLAGVRQETQYF. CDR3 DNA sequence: TGTGCCAGCAGCCCCAGACTAGCGGGAGTTAGGCAAGAGACCCAGTACTTC.

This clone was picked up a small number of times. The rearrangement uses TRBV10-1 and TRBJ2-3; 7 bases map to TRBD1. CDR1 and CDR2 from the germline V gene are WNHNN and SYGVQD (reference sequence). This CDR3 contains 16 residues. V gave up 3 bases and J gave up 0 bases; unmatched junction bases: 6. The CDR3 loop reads CASSELQGSSTDTQYF. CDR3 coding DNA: TGCGCCAGCAGTGAATTACAGGGGTCCAGCACAGATACGCAGTATTTT.

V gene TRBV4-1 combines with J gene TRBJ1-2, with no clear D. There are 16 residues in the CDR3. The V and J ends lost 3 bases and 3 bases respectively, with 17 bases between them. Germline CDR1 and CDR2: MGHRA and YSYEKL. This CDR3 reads CASSQAIGARDYGYTF. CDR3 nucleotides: TGCGCCAGCAGCCAGGCCATTGGCGCCCGGGACTATGGCTACACCTTC.

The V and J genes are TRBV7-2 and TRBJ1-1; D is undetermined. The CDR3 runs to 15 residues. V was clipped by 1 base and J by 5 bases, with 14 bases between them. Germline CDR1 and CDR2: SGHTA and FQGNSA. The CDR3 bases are TGTGCCAGCAGCTTAGACGGGAACGAGTTGACTGAAGCTTTCTTT. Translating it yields CASSLDGNELTEAFF.

CDR3 coding DNA: TGCGCCAGCAGCTTGGCCACAGGGGGCAGGTCAAATGAGCAGTTCTTC. Protein product: CASSLATGGRSNEQFF. The chain combines TRBV5-1 with TRBJ2-1; 9 bases map to TRBD1. CDR1 and CDR2 (germline): SGHRS, YFSETQ. Trimming cost V 0 bases and J 7 bases; bases outside gene matches: 8. The CDR3 is 16 residues long.

The CDR3 nucleotides are TGCGCCAGCAGCTTGGGGGTCACTACTGAAGCTTTCTTT. This codes for CASSLGVTTEAFF. This chain links TRBV5-1 with TRBJ1-1; D not resolved. Germline CDR1 reads SGHRS; CDR2 reads YFSETQ. The CDR3 contains 13 residues. V was cut by 0 bases and J by 5 bases, with 8 bases left in between.

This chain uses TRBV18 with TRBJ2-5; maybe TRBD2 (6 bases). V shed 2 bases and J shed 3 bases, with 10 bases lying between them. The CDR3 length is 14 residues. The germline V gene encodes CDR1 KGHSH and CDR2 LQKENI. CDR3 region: CASSPAASEETQYF. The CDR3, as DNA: TGTGCCAGCTCACCAGCGGCTAGCGAAGAGACCCAGTACTTC. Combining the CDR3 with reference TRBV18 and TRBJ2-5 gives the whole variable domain NAGVMQNPRHLVRRRGQEARLRCSPMKGHSHVYWYRQLPEEGLKFMVYLQKENIIDESGMPKERFSAEFPKEGPSILRIQQVVRGDSAAYFCASSPAASEETQYFGPGTRLLVL.

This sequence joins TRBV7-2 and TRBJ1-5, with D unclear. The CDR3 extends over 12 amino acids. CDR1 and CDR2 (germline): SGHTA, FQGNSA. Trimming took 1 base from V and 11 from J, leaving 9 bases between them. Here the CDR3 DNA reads TGTGCCAGCAGCTTAGACCGAAGCTCCCAGCATTTT. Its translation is CASSLDRSSQHF. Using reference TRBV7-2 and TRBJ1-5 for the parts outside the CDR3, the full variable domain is GAGVSQSPSNKVTEKGKDVELRCDPISGHTALYWYRQSLGQGLEFLIYFQGNSAPDKSGLPSDRFSAERTGGSVSTLTIQRTQQEDSAVYLCASSLDRSSQHFGDGTRLSIL.